Presented here are 18 T cell receptor beta chains from one specimen sequenced in a study of response to subunit inactivated influenza vaccine. TCRdb passed the RT-PCR reads through MiXCR, listing each CDR3 protein once. The sample contains under 200,000 distinct CDR3 sequences, 9.5% to 13% of which appear only once. The sample in question was non-naive T cells sorted from PBMCs, obtained about 40 days after vaccination. Receptor source: a man over 45 who received an inactivated influenza vaccine.

This clonotype has at least ten counts. V is TRBV18 and J is TRBJ2-5; TRBD2 matches 9 bases. V was clipped by 3 bases and J by 1 base; unmatched bases: 6. From germline, CDR1 is KGHSH and CDR2 LQKENI. CDR3 length: 16 residues. The CDR3 spells CASSPYSGGLQETQYF. Here the CDR3 DNA reads TGTGCCAGCTCACCGTATAGCGGGGGCCTCCAAGAGACCCAGTACTTC. The full variable domain, rest sourced from reference TRBV18 and TRBJ2-5, is NAGVMQNPRHLVRRRGQEARLRCSPMKGHSHVYWYRQLPEEGLKFMVYLQKENIIDESGMPKERFSAEFPKEGPSILRIQQVVRGDSAAYFCASSPYSGGLQETQYFGPGTRLLVL.

This clonotype was seen more than once but under ten times. The V call is TRBV6-2 or TRBV6-3, the J call TRBJ1-1; D remains unclear. The V gene lost 5 bases and the J gene lost 8 bases, with 15 bases spanning the gap. The germline CDR1 and CDR2 sequences are MNHEY and SVGEGT. The CDR3 is 13 amino acids. DNA for the CDR3: TGTGCCAGCAGTGAGCCGGACGGGTCCGAAGCTTTCTTT. Protein sequence: CASSEPDGSEAFF.

The CDR3 DNA reads TGTGCCAGCAGCTACAGGACAGTCCGGGCAGCCTACAATGAGCAGTTCTTC. This sequence encodes CASSYRTVRAAYNEQFF. The chain recombines TRBV5-5 with TRBJ2-1, with a possible D match to TRBD1 (6 bases). Trimming cost V 3 bases and J 2 bases, with 18 bases left between them. CDR1 SGHKS and CDR2 YYEKEE come from the germline V gene (reference sequence). The CDR3 runs 17 residues.

This clonotype was detected ten times or more. J is TRBJ1-2 and V is TRBV7-9; D not certain. The V gene's germline CDR1 is SEHNR and CDR2 FQNEAQ (reference sequence). Trimming took off 4 bases at V and 3 bases at J, with 18 bases between the two ends. This CDR3 is 16 amino acids long. The CDR3 loop is CASSSLYFSPDYGYTF. CDR3 DNA sequence: TGTGCCAGCAGCTCACTTTATTTTTCCCCCGACTATGGCTACACCTTC.

The V and J genes are TRBV4-1 and TRBJ2-1; D is possibly TRBD2 (7 bases). Per germline, CDR1 MGHRA and CDR2 YSYEKL. The CDR3 runs to 15 residues. With 1 base removed from V and 8 bases from J, the gap between germline ends came to 15 bases. CDR3 amino acids: CASSQVLRGAYEQFF. The CDR3 DNA is TGCGCCAGCAGCCAAGTATTACGGGGGGCCTATGAGCAGTTCTTC.

This clonotype was seen many times. The chain employs TRBV6-5 and TRBJ1-2, with D possibly TRBD1 on 5 matching bases. The CDR3 is 12 amino acids. Germline V gives CDR1 MNHEY, CDR2 SVGAGI. Trimming shortened V by 9 bases and J by 4 bases, and 12 bases separated the two germline ends. The CDR3 DNA is TGTGCCAGTGCGGACAAACCCTATGGCTACACCTTC. Its protein product is CASADKPYGYTF.

This clonotype showed up just a few times. V and J are TRBV7-8 and TRBJ2-1; TRBD2 matches at 8 bases. This CDR3 has 11 residues. Germline V gives CDR1 SGHVS, CDR2 FQNEAQ. Trimming cost V 5 bases and J 10 bases; bases outside gene matches: 1. The CDR3 sequence is CASSRLAEQFF. CDR3 nucleotide sequence: TGTGCCAGCAGCAGACTAGCGGAGCAGTTCTTC.

A few counts support this clonotype. This sequence joins TRBV12-3 or TRBV12-4 and TRBJ2-7; possible D gene TRBD2, 5 bases. Trimming cost V 6 bases and J 0 bases, with 12 bases left between them. The CDR3 is made up of 14 amino acids. The CDR3 region is CASRRTATSYEQYF. CDR3 sequence (DNA): TGTGCCAGCAGGAGGACTGCGACCTCCTACGAGCAGTACTTC.

This clonotype was seen many times. The chain combines TRBV7-2 with TRBJ2-5; 9 bases fit TRBD2. V shed 3 bases, J shed 1 base, and the junction held 0 bases outside the gene matches. The germline CDR1 and CDR2 sequences are SGHTA and FQGNSA. This CDR3 contains 14 residues. DNA for the CDR3: TGTGCCAGCAGCTTTAGCGGGAGCCAAGAGACCCAGTACTTC. Its protein product is CASSFSGSQETQYF. The full variable domain, rest sourced from reference TRBV7-2 and TRBJ2-5, is GAGVSQSPSNKVTEKGKDVELRCDPISGHTALYWYRQSLGQGLEFLIYFQGNSAPDKSGLPSDRFSAERTGGSVSTLTIQRTQQEDSAVYLCASSFSGSQETQYFGPGTRLLVL.

This clonotype has more than one count but fewer than ten. The V call is TRBV29-1, the J call TRBJ2-7, with D unclear. The CDR3 runs to 11 residues. The germline V and J ends were trimmed by 7 bases and 2 bases, with 9 bases remaining between them. Per germline, CDR1 SQVTM and CDR2 ANQGSEA. CDR3 nucleotide sequence: TGCAGCGCTTCGGCGGCCTACGAGCAGTACTTC. Its translation is CSASAAYEQYF.

The V call is TRBV5-1, the J call TRBJ1-5; 7 bases map to TRBD1. Germline V gene sequence: CDR1 SGHRS, CDR2 YFSETQ. The trim removed 0 bases at V and 6 bases at J, leaving 12 bases unmatched. The CDR3 runs to 17 residues. As DNA, the CDR3 is TGCGCCAGCAGCTTGGGGGATTTAGGGGGCGCAACTCAGCCCCAGCATTTT. Translation: CASSLGDLGGATQPQHF. Combining the CDR3 with reference TRBV5-1 and TRBJ1-5 gives the whole variable domain KAGVTQTPRYLIKTRGQQVTLSCSPISGHRSVSWYQQTPGQGLQFLFEYFSETQRNKGNFPGRFSGRQFSNSRSEMNVSTLELGDSALYLCASSLGDLGGATQPQHFGDGTRLSIL.

The chain links TRBV6-2 or TRBV6-3 to TRBJ2-7, with D perhaps matching TRBD1 (5 bases). This CDR3 region has 15 residues. The germline gives CDR1 MNHEY, CDR2 SVGEGT. Trimming removed 0 bases at V and 2 bases at J, with 11 bases between. The CDR3 DNA reads TGTGCCAGCAGTTACTCACCCAGGGTACCCTACGAGCAGTACTTC. This translates into CASSYSPRVPYEQYF.

Concerning this clonotype: With a much larger clone just one base away, this may be a read error. V is TRBV6-5 and J is TRBJ2-1; the D is unclear. Per the germline V gene, CDR1 is MNHEY and CDR2 is SVGAGI. The CDR3 is made up of 16 amino acids. The CDR3 protein is CASSYSGAYPYNEQLF. The CDR3 DNA is TGTGCCAGCAGTTACTCGGGTGCTTACCCCTACAATGAGCAGCTCTTC.

About this clonotype itself: Being one base from a much bigger clone, this may be a read error. The chain employs TRBV5-1 and TRBJ1-1; 7 bases map to TRBD1. Germline values: CDR1 SGHRS, CDR2 YFSETQ. The CDR3 sequence is 14 residues long. V was pared by 7 bases and J by 3 bases, with 9 bases of the junction left unmatched. This CDR3 is CASCSRGTDTEAFF. CDR3 sequence (DNA): TGCGCCAGCTGCAGCAGGGGGACGGACACTGAAGCTTTCTTT.

A remark on this clonotype: A junction boundary mismatches the germline segment, possibly from a read error. CDR3 residues: CAISFPRGRSSSYNEQFF. CDR3 DNA sequence: TGTGCCATCAGTTTCCCGCGCGGGCGGTCGAGCTCCTACAATGAGCAGTTCTTC. The rearrangement joins TRBV2 to TRBJ2-1; D might be TRBD2 (5 bases). CDR1 and CDR2 from the germline V gene are SNHLY and FYNNEI. The CDR3 is 18 residues long.

In this sample, this clonotype turned up a few times. The V call is TRBV29-1, the J call TRBJ2-1, with 10 bases fitting TRBD2. The CDR3 is 14 residues long. With V trimmed by 5 bases and J by 7 bases, 8 bases remained unmatched. From germline, CDR1 is SQVTM and CDR2 ANQGSEA. CDR3 amino acids: CSVWGAGGPNEQFF. The CDR3 DNA sequence: TGCAGCGTTTGGGGAGCGGGAGGGCCGAATGAGCAGTTCTTC.

This clonotype was detected only a few times. The chain joins TRBV14 to TRBJ2-1; TRBD2 aligns across 10 bases. CDR1 and CDR2 (germline): SGHDN, FVKESK. The J segment lost 5 bases and the V segment lost 4 bases, leaving 5 bases of the junction unmatched. The CDR3 runs to 15 residues. This CDR3 is CASSLTSGQNNEQFF. The CDR3 DNA reads TGTGCCAGCAGCCTGACTAGCGGGCAGAACAATGAGCAGTTCTTC.

The gene calls are TRBV20-1 and TRBJ1-1; TRBD1 is a possible D gene (5 bases). Germline lookup yields CDR1 DFQATT and CDR2 SNEGSKA (reference sequence). This CDR3 is built from 12 residues. V was cut by 6 bases and J by 4 bases, with 12 bases left in between. The CDR3 region is CSASRGGTEAFF. The DNA for the CDR3 is TGCAGTGCCAGTCGGGGGGGCACTGAAGCTTTCTTT.